Listed below are T cell receptor beta chains from one sample, sequenced in a study of T cell changes during pregnancy in multiple sclerosis. The assay was immunoSEQ multiplex PCR, and TCRdb's table has in-frame clones only and misses some. The sample lists tens of thousands of clones, roughly 90% occurring once. Specimen: CD4+ T cells from peripheral blood mononuclear cells, collected before pregnancy. These receptor sequences come from a female donor with multiple sclerosis, enrolled in a pregnancy study. CDR3s include the opening cysteine and the closing phenylalanine or tryptophan. D genes are given only for firm matches. Size is stated for part of the rows, as once, few or many counts, or as a class when the clone is expanded.

V	J	D	size	DNA	CDR3
TRBV20-1	TRBJ1-6	-	-	TGCAGTGCTAGAGCCCGGGGTCCCCTCCACTTT	CSARARGPLHF
TRBV10-1	TRBJ2-7	-	-	TGCGCCAGCAGTGAGTCCGGTCGGGGTTACGAGCAGTACTTC	CASSESGRGYEQYF
TRBV5-1	TRBJ2-7	TRBD1	-	TGCGCCAGCAGCGGAGACAGGGTCCACGAGCAGTACTTC	CASSGDRVHEQYF
TRBV18	TRBJ2-1	-	-	TGTGCCAGCTCACCACCGGGGGGTGTGTATGAGCAGTTCTTC	CASSPPGGVYEQFF
TRBV6-5	TRBJ1-1	-	-	TGTGCCAGCAGTATAGGACAGCCCACTGAAGCTTTCTTT	CASSIGQPTEAFF
TRBV19	TRBJ2-7	-	-	TGTGCCAGTAGTATAGGCACATACTACGAGCAGTACTTC	CASSIGTYYEQYF
TRBV6-5	TRBJ1-5	TRBD1	-	TGTGCCAGCAGTTCACGCGGACAGGGGACGGGCCAGCCCCAGCATTTT	CASSSRGQGTGQPQHF
TRBV7-6	TRBJ1-3	-	once	TGTGCCAGCAGCTTAGCGGGAGCTGGGGGAAACACCATATATTTT	CASSLAGAGGNTIYF
TRBV19	TRBJ1-2	-	few	TGTGCCAGTAGTGCTGACAGCCGGATCGGGTCTGGCTACACCTTC	CASSADSRIGSGYTF
TRBV30	TRBJ1-2	-	-	TGTGCCTGGAGTGTTGGGACATCTAACTATGGCTACACCTTC	CAWSVGTSNYGYTF
TRBV7-9	TRBJ1-1	-	-	TGTGCCAGCAGCTTAGTATTAAGGCCCCAGGGGACTGAAGCTTTCTTT	CASSLVLRPQGTEAFF
TRBV7-9	TRBJ1-6	-	few	TGTGCCAGCAGCTTAGTAGGGAGTGGTAATTCACCCCTCCACTTT	CASSLVGSGNSPLHF
TRBV5-5	TRBJ2-5	-	-	TGTGCCAGCAGCTTGCTAGCGAGTTCAGAGACCCAGTACTTC	CASSLLASSETQYF
TRBV30	TRBJ2-4	-	-	TGTGCCTGTGAGGAGTCAGGGATAGCCAAAAACATTCAGTACTTC	CACEESGIAKNIQYF
TRBV2	TRBJ2-5	-	-	TGTGCCAGCACGGAGGACAGTAGTTTGGCCCAGTACTTC	CASTEDSSLAQYF
TRBV5-1	TRBJ2-7	-	-	TGCGCCAGCAGCTTGGAAGGGGCACCATACGAGCAGTACTTC	CASSLEGAPYEQYF
TRBV2	TRBJ1-1	-	-	TGTGCCAGCAGTGAAGGCGGGGGCTGGACTGAAGCTTTCTTT	CASSEGGGWTEAFF
TRBV5-1	TRBJ2-7	-	-	TGCGCCAGCAGCCTATATCCCGGGATCACCTACGAGCAGTACTTC	CASSLYPGITYEQYF
TRBV6-1	TRBJ2-5	TRBD2	-	TGTGCCAGCAGTGAGACGGGGGGGTACCAAGAGACCCAGTACTTC	CASSETGGYQETQYF
TRBV27	TRBJ2-3	-	-	TGTGCCAGCAGCCTGAGGAGGGGCACAGATACGCAGTATTTT	CASSLRRGTDTQYF
TRBV19	TRBJ1-5	-	once	TGTGCCAGCGATCCTGGGCAGGGTTGGGGTAGCAATCAGCCCCAGCATTTT	CASDPGQGWGSNQPQHF
TRBV20-1	TRBJ1-2	-	-	TGCAGTGCTAGAGCCCGGGGCTACACCTTC	CSARARGYTF
TRBV4-1	TRBJ2-5	TRBD1	-	TGCGCCAGCAGCCAAGCCAACAGGGGAAGTGGGGAGACCCAGTACTTC	CASSQANRGSGETQYF